The following is a TCR beta chain sequence with its context. Its antigen remains unidentified. Qualities for individual bases were not recorded, and no much larger clone is one base off. The data stem from a study of blood T cell repertoires in COVID-19 (dated by TCRdb to 2020 to 2021). About the full investigation: The collaborator samples originated in the United States, Italy and Spain and spanned the acute and convalescent phases of COVID-19. The prospective study material was composed of cDNA or gDNA derived from T cells, B-cell-depleted T cells, or PBMCs. Subjects who had been exposed to COVID-19, were actively infected with it, or had recovered from it provided the deeply sampled blood TCRbeta repertoires that made up the dataset. The repertoires were made available in a free public database intended to serve as a resource for research on the immune response to SARS-CoV-2. Samples came from the ongoing ImmuneRACE study (first 160 participants) plus 1,254 subjects from 6 global collaborators. A de-identified subject ID, COVID-19 status, age in years and sex were almost always included in the sample metadata. Where available, HLA class I and class II types were obtained from metadata supplied by the sample provider rather than from assay-based typing.

Whole blood was collected in K2EDTA tubes by collaborating institutions according to the institutions' own protocols. Collaborator samples were shipped for TCRbeta analysis as frozen whole blood, isolated PBMCs, or DNA extracted from either sample type. V has 4 bases trimmed and J has 9 bases trimmed; junction bases matching no gene number 5. The CDR3 runs 13 amino acids, cysteine and phenylalanine included. Only the CDR3 DNA stays, 39 bases, in frame from base 1. Looking up the germline V gene yields CDR1 SGHRS and CDR2 YFSETQ. The immunoSEQ Assay, a bias-controlled multiplex PCR, was used to amplify TCRbeta CDR3 regions from genomic DNA. Turning to the authors' computational methods: The number of nucleated cells in each sample was estimated by amplification of reference gene primers within the assay. To quantify the absolute abundance of each unique TCRbeta CDR3 rearrangement, sequence reads were collapsed and filtered. For each sample, productive Simpson clonality was calculated by taking the square root of Simpson's diversity index across productive rearrangements. This is the immuneACCESS table as TCRdb keeps it, with only in-frame sequences that have V and J called. A part of the clones is gone; compared with another copy, unresolved V genes explain less than half, and the rest is unexplained. The V and J calls and the clone size are those of that table, but D and trimming were determined from the DNA. The sample yields some 40,000 clones; approximately 88% were counted once. The leading ten clones occupy roughly 15% of the sample.

General conclusions and limits of the study: Clinical and demographic metadata were provided uncurated, with the amount varying by source and participant.

The sequence is built from TRBV5-1 and TRBJ2-1, with 9 middle bases fitting TRBD2. This clonotype was obtained from a man aged 45 to 65 with active or convalescent COVID-19. The sample comprised peripheral blood. The CDR3 reads as follows: CASSEVAGVEQFF. The DNA sequence is as follows: TGCGCCAGCAGCGAGGTAGCGGGGGTTGAGCAGTTCTTC.